This entry concerns a single T cell receptor beta chain. The data derive from a study of OX40 agonist ivuxolimab in advanced cancers. The CDR3 consists of 16 residues. V shed 6 bases and J 5 bases; nucleotides not matched to a gene: 12. Per germline, CDR1 SEHNR and CDR2 FQNEAQ (reference sequence). Profiled with immunoSEQ multiplex PCR; TCRdb holds only in-frame clones, not every one. Of some 62,000 clones listed, around 85% are singletons. The genes are TRBV7-9 and TRBJ1-4; 7 bases fit TRBD1. The sequence came from an adult with an advanced solid tumor such as melanoma, head and neck, liver or kidney cancer. The material sequenced was CD4+ or CD8+ T cells sorted from blood, taken in a trial of the OX40 agonist ivuxolimab. The CDR3 is CASSPRSGTDNEKLFF. CDR3 DNA: TGTGCCAGCAGTCCACGTTCCGGGACAGACAATGAAAAACTGTTTTTT.